This TCR beta chain was obtained from a study of T cell changes during pregnancy in multiple sclerosis. Some clones are missing from TCRdb's copy, which holds only in-frame ones; the method was immunoSEQ multiplex PCR. Seen here are around 60,000 clones, roughly 87% observed once, and the top ten hold 2% to 3%. CDR3 length: 14 residues. Germline V gene sequence: CDR1 SGHDT, CDR2 YYEEEE. Trimming cost V 1 base and J 6 bases, with 14 bases left between them. The genes are TRBV5-6 and TRBJ2-7; possible D gene TRBD2, 6 bases. This clonotype was obtained from a female donor with multiple sclerosis, enrolled in a pregnancy study. The source material was peripheral blood, sampled in the first trimester of pregnancy. The CDR3 DNA reads as TGTGCCAGCAGCTTGATAGCGGCGGCTCGCGAGCAGTACTTC. As protein: CASSLIAAAREQYF.